The T cell receptor (beta chain) under discussion was sequenced for a study of glioma-infiltrating T cells. Broader study findings: Gliomas, especially low-grade, showed above-expected tissue-blood divergence; non-neoplastic patients showed below. Only very few CDR3 sequences appeared in both tissue and blood.

On this clonotype: Its antigen is as yet unknown.

From germline, CDR1 is SGHDN and CDR2 FVKESK. The CDR3 spans 14 residues. V was clipped by 4 bases and J by 4 bases; unmatched bases: 4. The iRepertoire nested amplicon-rescue multiplex PCR amplified TCR alpha and beta CDR3s from RNA. One-step reverse transcription and amplification started from approximately 100-400 ng of tissue mRNA or PBMC total RNA. TCRdb used MiXCR to reprocess the multiplex PCR reads, holding one entry per CDR3 protein. Here the sample spans about 130,000 distinct CDR3 sequences, about 22% being singletons. The chain links TRBV14 to TRBJ1-3; 7 bases agree with TRBD1. Input material: glioma tissue, nonneoplastic brain tissue, or PBMCs (not recorded which). This receptor was obtained from a human donor with low-grade glioma or glioblastoma, undergoing nonglioma brain surgery, or in good health (not recorded which). The CDR3 nucleotides are TGTGCCAGCAGCCCGACGACAGGGGGAAACACCATATATTTT. Its translation: CASSPTTGGNTIYF.